This TCR beta chain derives from a study of blood T cells in healthy people across ages. The CDR3 is 17 residues long. V was cut by 0 bases and J by 3 bases, with 15 bases left in between. Germline lookup yields CDR1 LNHDA and CDR2 SQIVND (reference sequence). The donors, healthy Caucasians from Russia, were aged about 6 to 95. Using a J-beta primer mix together with a sample-barcoded 5' primer, a second PCR was run for roughly 6 to 11 cycles. Paired-end reads containing CDR3 totaled no fewer than 2.5 million for each sample. From the 5' RACE reads, TCRdb called clonotypes with MiXCR, one entry per CDR3 protein. The table lists 650,000 to 800,000 distinct CDR3 sequences, 40% to 50% of them singletons.

This chain joins TRBV19 and TRBJ2-1; D call uncertain. The sequence was obtained from a man aged 60 to 69 in good health. The sample consisted of blood. The CDR3 reads CASSIDRKGGYYNEQFF. CDR3 in DNA: TGTGCCAGTAGTATAGATCGTAAGGGTGGATACTACAATGAGCAGTTCTTC.